These 31 T cell receptor beta chains were all obtained from the same sample, sequenced in a study of cytomegalovirus exposure and HLA in healthy donors. Data came from immunoSEQ multiplex PCR; TCRdb stores just in-frame clones and leaves some out. The data contain 230,000 or so clones, around 90% of them seen just once; the ten biggest clones take up 2.9%. Source material: PBMCs. These receptors were obtained from a young woman in good health and CMV-seronegative.

The chain employs TRBV30 and TRBJ2-7; the D gene is possibly TRBD1 (5 bases). The CDR3 totals 13 residues. CDR1 is GTSNPN and CDR2 is SVGIG in the germline V gene (reference sequence). V lost 1 base and J lost 3, with 10 bases in between. The CDR3 bases are TGTGCCTGGAGTGGAGGCAGGGACTACGAGCAGTACTTC. It is translated as CAWSGGRDYEQYF.

The rearrangement uses TRBV4-3 and TRBJ2-2, with 9 bases identical to TRBD2. With V trimmed by 4 bases and J by 7 bases, 13 bases remained unmatched. Per the germline V gene, CDR1 is LGHNA and CDR2 is YSLEER. CDR3 length: 17 amino acids. CDR3 protein: CASSPVAGGRADGELFF. The CDR3 coding sequence is TGCGCCAGCAGCCCAGTGGCGGGCGGGAGGGCCGACGGGGAGCTGTTTTTT.

As DNA, the CDR3 is TGTGCCAGCAGTTTATTGTCAGGGTTCTCCTACGAGCAGTACTTC. Translated, it gives CASSLLSGFSYEQYF. The chain has TRBV27 and TRBJ2-7; perhaps TRBD1 as D (5 bases). The CDR3 runs to 15 residues. Germline V gives CDR1 MNHEY, CDR2 SMNVEV (reference sequence). V was pared by 1 base and J by 0 bases, with 10 bases between.

The chain is built from TRBV19 and TRBJ2-1; D uncertain. Per the germline V gene, CDR1 is LNHDA and CDR2 is SQIVND (reference sequence). This CDR3 region has 14 residues. The ends were cut back, 3 bases at V and 6 bases at J, with 12 bases in the middle. In nucleotides, the CDR3 is TGTGCCAGTAGTATTCGGTACAGTAGCAATGAGCAGTTCTTC. Translation gives CASSIRYSSNEQFF.

The chain links TRBV9 to TRBJ2-1; TRBD1 aligns across 8 bases. CDR1 SGDLS and CDR2 YYNGEE come from the germline V gene. V dropped 4 bases and J dropped 10; count of bases not matched to a gene: 16. CDR3 length: 16 residues. The CDR3 sequence: CASSHSLGQGFFEQFF. The CDR3 coding sequence is TGTGCCAGCAGCCATTCCCTCGGACAGGGATTCTTCGAGCAGTTCTTC.

This clone showed up just once. V and J are TRBV4-3 and TRBJ2-7; TRBD1 matches at 7 bases. The V gene end was trimmed by 0 bases and the J gene end by 2 bases; junction bases not matched to a gene: 7. Germline lookup yields CDR1 LGHNA and CDR2 YSLEER. The CDR3 consists of 16 residues. The CDR3 nucleotides read TGCGCCAGCAGCCAAGAACTAAGGACAGGACCCTACGAGCAGTACTTC. It is translated as CASSQELRTGPYEQYF.

V usage is TRBV5-1 and J usage is TRBJ1-2, with a possible D match to TRBD1 (5 bases). CDR1 SGHRS and CDR2 YFSETQ come from the germline V gene. V lost 8 bases to trimming and J lost 7 bases, with 30 bases between them. This CDR3 is built from 17 residues. The CDR3 spells CARSKGFQPRPYGGYTF. CDR3 coding DNA: TGCGCCAGGTCGAAGGGGTTTCAGCCTCGCCCCTATGGTGGCTACACCTTC.

V is TRBV19 and J is TRBJ2-7; D may be TRBD1 (6 bases). The V and J ends lost 6 bases and 6 bases respectively, with 18 bases between them. CDR3 length: 14 amino acids. Germline CDR1 LNHDA, CDR2 SQIVND (reference sequence). The CDR3, as DNA: TGTGCCAGTAGGCCAGGGGCCCCAGGGACCGAGCAGTACTTC. Translated, it gives CASRPGAPGTEQYF. The full variable domain, completed using reference TRBV19 and TRBJ2-7, is DGGITQSPKYLFRKEGQNVTLSCEQNLNHDAMYWYRQDPGQGLRLIYYSQIVNDFQKGDIAEGYSVSREKKESFPLTVTSAQKNPTAFYLCASRPGAPGTEQYFGPGTRLTVT.

This rearrangement joins TRBV27 to TRBJ2-7; 12 bases agree with TRBD1. CDR1 is MNHEY, CDR2 SMNVEV, per germline (reference sequence). Trimming removed 3 bases from V and 4 bases from J; junction bases left unmatched: 13. The CDR3 loop spans 18 amino acids. CDR3 sequence: CASSFSPPGQGAGYEQYF. Here the CDR3 DNA reads TGTGCCAGCAGTTTTTCGCCCCCGGGACAGGGGGCCGGGTACGAGCAGTACTTC.

V is TRBV27 and J is TRBJ1-5; the D is unclear. V was shortened by 5 bases and J by 6 bases, with 14 bases between the two germline ends. The CDR3 extends over 14 amino acids. Germline V gives CDR1 MNHEY, CDR2 SMNVEV (reference sequence). CDR3 region: CASSLAGSGQPQHF. The CDR3 DNA reads as TGTGCCAGCAGTCTCGCGGGGTCGGGTCAGCCCCAGCATTTT.

The chain carries TRBV2 and TRBJ2-5; 10 bases are a match to TRBD1. Germline-derived CDR1 and CDR2 are SNHLY and FYNNEI. The CDR3 covers 14 residues. V was pared by 4 bases and J by 3 bases, with 2 bases of the junction left unmatched. The CDR3 reads CASSAGTGEETQYF. In nucleotides, the CDR3 is TGTGCCAGCAGTGCCGGGACAGGGGAAGAGACCCAGTACTTC.

The chain joins TRBV18 to TRBJ1-1, with a possible D match to TRBD1 (5 bases). Per the germline V gene, CDR1 is KGHSH and CDR2 is LQKENI. The CDR3 runs to 16 residues. V gave up 1 base and J gave up 1 base, with 13 bases separating them. The CDR3 coding sequence is TGTGCCAGCTCACCACGCCAGGGAGGTCAGAACACTGAAGCTTTCTTT. Encoded protein: CASSPRQGGQNTEAFF.

This clone has only one observation. The chain has TRBV25-1 and TRBJ1-1, with 7 bases that match TRBD1. Trimming cost V 2 bases and J 5 bases; bases outside gene matches: 5. The CDR3 is 14 residues long. The germline V gene encodes CDR1 MGHDK and CDR2 SYGVNS. The CDR3 sequence is CASSEPQGGTEAFF. CDR3 DNA: TGTGCCAGCAGTGAACCTCAGGGGGGAACTGAAGCTTTCTTT.

This clone was counted a single time. The chain employs TRBV13 and TRBJ1-1; a possible D gene is TRBD1 (6 bases). This CDR3 contains 13 residues. V lost 6 bases and J 1 base, leaving 9 bases between the germline ends. Germline CDR1 reads PRHDT; CDR2 reads FYEKMQ (reference sequence). CDR3 bases: TGTGCCAGCAGATTCAGGGGGAACACTGAAGCTTTCTTT. This codes for CASRFRGNTEAFF. The full variable domain, in which reference TRBV13 and TRBJ1-1 provide the parts outside the CDR3, is AAGVIQSPRHLIKEKRETATLKCYPIPRHDTVYWYQQGPGQDPQFLISFYEKMQSDKGSIPDRFSAQQFSDYHSELNMSSLELGDSALYFCASRFRGNTEAFFGQGTRLTVV.

The rearrangement uses TRBV6-6 and TRBJ1-2; TRBD1 agrees at 10 bases. This CDR3 spans 14 amino acids. The V and J ends lost 4 bases and 4 bases, in that order; junction bases with no gene match: 3. CDR1 and CDR2 (germline): MNHNY, SVGAGI (reference sequence). The chain's CDR3 is CASSSDRGSYGYTF. Here the CDR3 DNA reads TGTGCCAGCAGTTCGGACAGGGGGAGCTATGGCTACACCTTC.

The chain carries TRBV28 and TRBJ2-7, with 9 bases aligning to TRBD2. V was clipped by 5 bases and J by 2 bases; unmatched bases: 10. In germline, CDR1 is MDHEN, CDR2 SYDVKM. This CDR3 contains 16 residues. The CDR3 nucleotides read TGTGCCAGCAGTGATTTTCGACCTAGCGGGACCTACGAGCAGTACTTC. Residues: CASSDFRPSGTYEQYF.

The genes are TRBV5-1 and TRBJ2-7; D not resolved. The CDR3 covers 13 residues. V was clipped by 0 bases and J by 4 bases, with 8 bases between them. Germline V gene sequence: CDR1 SGHRS, CDR2 YFSETQ. The CDR3 loop is CASSLVSEYEQYF. The CDR3 DNA reads TGCGCCAGCAGCTTGGTATCCGAGTACGAGCAGTACTTC.

This chain joins TRBV7-2 and TRBJ2-7; D gene uncertain. The germline V gene encodes CDR1 SGHTA and CDR2 FQGNSA. The CDR3 runs to 13 residues. Trimming took 0 bases from V and 1 from J, leaving 4 bases between them. The CDR3 DNA sequence: TGTGCCAGCAGCTTAGCGCAGTCCTACGAGCAGTACTTC. Translating it yields CASSLAQSYEQYF.

CDR3 amino acids: CASSLPRPGGADEQYF. The CDR3 coding sequence is TGTGCCAGCAGTTTACCCCGGCCAGGGGGAGCGGACGAGCAGTACTTC. J is TRBJ2-7 and V is TRBV28; TRBD1 aligns across 7 bases. Losses at the gene ends were 2 bases for V and 5 bases for J; bases not matched to a gene: 12. CDR1 MDHEN and CDR2 SYDVKM come from the germline V gene. This CDR3 has 16 residues. Combining the CDR3 with reference TRBV28 and TRBJ2-7 gives the whole variable domain DVKVTQSSRYLVKRTGEKVFLECVQDMDHENMFWYRQDPGLGLRLIYFSYDVKMKEKGDIPEGYSVSREKKERFSLILESASTNQTSMYLCASSLPRPGGADEQYFGPGTRLTVT.

The chain joins TRBV7-6 to TRBJ2-7; 11 bases align to TRBD1. CDR1 is SGHVS and CDR2 is FNYEAQ in the germline V gene. There are 13 residues in the CDR3. V trimming: 6 bases; J trimming: 5 bases; junction bases outside the gene matches: 3. The chain's CDR3 is CASSGDRGDEQYF. The CDR3 DNA reads TGTGCCAGCAGTGGGGACAGGGGGGACGAGCAGTACTTC.

This clone was observed a single time. The DNA of the CDR3 is TGTGCCAGCAGCTCGGGACTTCAGGAGGGGGAGCAGTACTTC. It translates to CASSSGLQEGEQYF. V gene TRBV5-4 combines with J gene TRBJ2-7; D is possibly TRBD2 (6 bases). CDR1 SGHNT and CDR2 YYREEE come from the germline V gene (reference sequence). The ends were cut back, 3 bases at V and 7 bases at J, with 17 bases in the middle. This CDR3 region has 14 residues.

The chain joins TRBV19 to TRBJ1-2; TRBD1 matches 8 bases. The V gene's germline CDR1 is LNHDA and CDR2 SQIVND (reference sequence). The CDR3 runs 15 residues. J was trimmed by 3 bases and V by 3 bases; bases with no gene match: 6. CDR3 protein: CASSIGRTGYYGYTF. Written as DNA, the CDR3 is TGTGCCAGTAGTATTGGAAGGACAGGGTACTATGGCTACACCTTC.

CDR3 nucleotides: TGTGCCAGCAGTGGGACTAGCGGGAGGTACGAGCAGTACTTC. Encoded protein: CASSGTSGRYEQYF. The J gene is TRBJ2-7, the V gene TRBV2; TRBD2 aligns across 14 bases. The CDR3 spans 14 residues. J lost 4 bases, V lost 4 bases, and 0 bases had no gene match. Germline V gene sequence: CDR1 SNHLY, CDR2 FYNNEI.

This chain connects TRBV5-1 to TRBJ2-2, with no clear D. This CDR3 contains 13 residues. Germline values: CDR1 SGHRS, CDR2 YFSETQ. Trimming took 5 bases from V and 4 from J, leaving 9 bases between them. The CDR3 sequence is CASRQKFTGELFF. CDR3 nucleotides: TGCGCCAGCAGACAGAAATTCACCGGGGAGCTGTTTTTT. The full variable domain, completed using reference TRBV5-1 and TRBJ2-2, is KAGVTQTPRYLIKTRGQQVTLSCSPISGHRSVSWYQQTPGQGLQFLFEYFSETQRNKGNFPGRFSGRQFSNSRSEMNVSTLELGDSALYLCASRQKFTGELFFGEGSRLTVL.

A word on this clone: This sample also contains other DNA sequences that code for the same CDR3. V gene TRBV9 combines with J gene TRBJ1-5; tentatively, D is TRBD1 (5 bases). The germline V gene has CDR1 SGDLS and CDR2 YYNGEE. V shed 0 bases and J shed 5 bases, with 12 bases lying between them. The CDR3 sequence is 15 residues long. The CDR3 DNA sequence: TGTGCCAGCAGCGTAGGAGGCAGGGCGGATCAGCCCCAGCATTTT. Translated: CASSVGGRADQPQHF. Based on the CDR3 plus reference TRBV9 and TRBJ1-5, the full variable domain is DSGVTQTPKHLITATGQRVTLRCSPRSGDLSVYWYQQSLDQGLQFLIQYYNGEERAKGNILERFSAQQFPDLHSELNLSSLELGDSALYFCASSVGGRADQPQHFGDGTRLSIL.

The chain combines TRBV9 with TRBJ1-2; D ambiguous. V gave up 0 bases and J gave up 7 bases, with 16 bases separating them. Germline V CDR1 and CDR2: SGDLS, YYNGEE. The CDR3 runs 15 residues. The CDR3 bases are TGTGCCAGCAGCGTAGACGGACGTGGGAGTGGTGGCTACACCTTC. Protein: CASSVDGRGSGGYTF.

The V call is TRBV14, the J call TRBJ2-1; D gene uncertain. V was trimmed by 0 bases and J by 2 bases, leaving 11 bases between them. This CDR3 has 16 amino acids. Germline loops: CDR1 SGHDN, CDR2 FVKESK. CDR3: CASSQDNDNPYNEQFF. The CDR3 DNA reads as TGTGCCAGCAGCCAAGATAACGACAACCCCTACAATGAGCAGTTCTTC.

This chain uses TRBV2 with TRBJ2-7; TRBD2 is a possible D gene (5 bases). V was trimmed by 6 bases and J by 3 bases, leaving 15 bases between them. The germline V gene has CDR1 SNHLY and CDR2 FYNNEI. This CDR3 has 14 residues. The CDR3 DNA reads as TGTGCCAGCAGGGACTTGGACGGAGACTACGAGCAGTACTTC. This sequence encodes CASRDLDGDYEQYF.

This clone appeared a single time. The chain has TRBV9 and TRBJ2-5; D possibly corresponds to TRBD2 (5 bases). The CDR3 extends over 15 amino acids. V lost 1 base and J 1 base, leaving 11 bases between the germline ends. Germline CDR1 and CDR2: SGDLS and YYNGEE. This chain's CDR3 is CASSVSGLSQETQYF. The CDR3 DNA reads TGTGCCAGCAGCGTAAGCGGACTCTCCCAAGAGACCCAGTACTTC.

V gene TRBV10-3 combines with J gene TRBJ1-5, with 7 positions matching TRBD1. V lost 5 bases, J lost 0 bases, and 4 bases stayed unmatched. CDR1 is ENHRY, CDR2 SYGVKD, per germline. The CDR3 is made up of 15 amino acids. The CDR3 DNA follows: TGTGCCATCAGTCGAGACAGGGCTAGCAATCAGCCCCAGCATTTT. Its translation is CAISRDRASNQPQHF.

This clone was seen only once. The chain recombines TRBV30 with TRBJ2-5; the match to TRBD2 covers 7 bases. V lost 4 bases and J lost 0; bases outside the gene matches: 2. The V gene's germline CDR1 is GTSNPN and CDR2 SVGIG (reference sequence). The CDR3 loop spans 13 amino acids. CDR3 sequence reads: CAWTSGNQETQYF. CDR3 bases: TGTGCCTGGACTAGCGGAAACCAAGAGACCCAGTACTTC.